The rows below give T cell receptor beta chains drawn from one sample of a study of OX40 agonist ivuxolimab in advanced cancers. Using immunoSEQ multiplex PCR, the repertoire was profiled, and TCRdb retains in-frame clones only, with some absent. The sample has approximately 120,000 clones; just under 95% are singletons. Sequenced material: CD4+ or CD8+ T cells sorted from blood, taken in a trial of the OX40 agonist ivuxolimab. Receptor source: an adult with an advanced solid tumor such as melanoma, head and neck, liver or kidney cancer. CDR3s include the opening cysteine and the closing phenylalanine or tryptophan. D genes are given only for firm matches. Not every row has a clone size; where given, it reads once, few, many or a size class.

>-|TRBJ1-6|-|TRBV7-9|16
TGTGCCAGCAGCTTAGAGGAAGGGTCCTATAATTCACCCCTCCACTTT
CASSLEEGSYNSPLHF
>-|TRBJ2-7|-|TRBV7-2|14
TGTGCCAGCAGCCCCCGGACACCTACCTACGAGCAGTACTTC
CASSPRTPTYEQYF
>-|TRBJ2-5|-|TRBV5-1|13
TGCGCCAGCAGGACCCAGGGTATGGAGACCCAGTACTTC
CASRTQGMETQYF
>-|TRBJ2-1|-|TRBV4-2|14
TGTGCCAGCAGCCAAGGCATAAACCGGAATGAGCAGTTCTTC
CASSQGINRNEQFF
>-|TRBJ1-5|-|TRBV6-1|13
TGTGCCAGCAGTACCCTCGGGGGTCAGCCCCAGCATTTT
CASSTLGGQPQHF
>-|TRBJ1-3|-|TRBV5-4|16
TGTGCCAGCACCCTAAGGGGGGAGGTCTCTGGAAACACCATATATTTT
CASTLRGEVSGNTIYF
>-|TRBJ2-7|-|TRBV18|12
TGTGCCAGCTCACCAGCGGATTACGAGCAGTACTTC
CASSPADYEQYF
>-|TRBJ2-7|-|TRBV5-1|13
TGCGCCAGCAGCTTGTCAGAAACCTACGAGCAGTACTTC
CASSLSETYEQYF
>-|TRBJ2-3|-|TRBV28|14
TGTGCCAGCAGGGGGGGCGGGAGCACAGATACGCAGTATTTT
CASRGGGSTDTQYF
>-|TRBJ2-1|once|TRBV29-1|14
TGCAGCGTGGGTGCGGGATTACGTGTCAATGAGCAGTTCTTC
CSVGAGLRVNEQFF
>-|TRBJ2-1|-|TRBV15|15
TGTGCCACCAGCAGAGGTCAGGGAGGATACAATGAGCAGTTCTTC
CATSRGQGGYNEQFF
>TRBD1|TRBJ1-3|once|TRBV5-1|15
TGCGCCAGCGCTTTACAGGGGGACTCTGGAAACACCATATATTTT
CASALQGDSGNTIYF
>TRBD2|TRBJ2-5|few|TRBV11-2|18
TGTGCCAGCAGCTTATATCAAGCGGGAGTGCTTTTGGGGGAGACCCAGTACTTC
CASSLYQAGVLLGETQYF
>-|TRBJ2-7|-|TRBV23-1|16
TGCGCCAGCAGTCAATCGTCGGGGTTCGCCGCCTACGAGCAGTACTTC
CASSQSSGFAAYEQYF
>-|TRBJ2-3|-|TRBV19|15
TGTGCCAGTAGAGGGTCGGCCTCCTTCACAGATACGCAGTATTTT
CASRGSASFTDTQYF
>TRBD2|TRBJ2-2|-|TRBV19|15
TGTGCCAGTAGTAAACTGACTAGCGGGGCCGGGGAGCTGTTTTTT
CASSKLTSGAGELFF
>TRBD1|TRBJ2-7|-|TRBV19|13
TGTGCCAGTAGTAGGACAGGGACCTACGAGCAGTACTTC
CASSRTGTYEQYF
>-|TRBJ1-1|-|TRBV11-2|14
TGTGCCAGCAGCTTTTTAGGGGGAGGCACTGAAGCTTTCTTT
CASSFLGGGTEAFF
>TRBD1|TRBJ1-2|-|TRBV9|13
TGTGCCAGCAGCGACAGGGGGGACTATGGCTACACCTTC
CASSDRGDYGYTF
>-|TRBJ2-5|-|TRBV6-1|15
TGTGCCAGCAGTGACGAGGAGGTCCTCCAAGAGACCCAGTACTTC
CASSDEEVLQETQYF
>TRBD1|TRBJ2-5|once|TRBV19|14
TGTGCCAGTAGTCCCTCAGGGGGCAGAGAGACCCAGTACTTC
CASSPSGGRETQYF
>-|TRBJ1-1|once|TRBV6-1|13
TGTGCCAGCAGTGATAGGGGCTTAACTGAAGCTTTCTTT
CASSDRGLTEAFF
>-|TRBJ2-3|-|TRBV19|14
TGTGCCAGTAGCGAACAGGTTAGCACAGATACGCAGTATTTT
CASSEQVSTDTQYF
>TRBD1|TRBJ2-7|-|TRBV9|13
TGTGCCAGCAGCCTCTGGACAGGGGCCGAGCAGTACTTC
CASSLWTGAEQYF
>-|TRBJ1-1|-|TRBV6-6|13
TGTGCCAGTTCCCTGGGGGTGAACACTGAAGCTTTCTTT
CASSLGVNTEAFF
>TRBD1|TRBJ2-5|-|TRBV7-6|15
TGTGCCAGCAGCTTTACTGACAGGGATGGGGAGACCCAGTACTTC
CASSFTDRDGETQYF
>-|TRBJ2-1|-|TRBV5-4|13
TGTGCCAGCAGCCGACCCCTCGGGACCGAGCAGTTCTTC
CASSRPLGTEQFF
>TRBD1|TRBJ2-2|once|TRBV7-2|16
TGTGCCAGCAGCCTGAGGGGGCCCACGAACACCGGGGAGCTGTTTTTT
CASSLRGPTNTGELFF
>-|TRBJ1-5|few|TRBV6-1|15
TGTGCCAGCAGTGAATTTTTGGGAGGACATCAGCCCCAGCATTTT
CASSEFLGGHQPQHF
>-|TRBJ1-1|-|TRBV4-3|13
TGCGCCAGCAGCCATTCACCGAACACTGAAGCTTTCTTT
CASSHSPNTEAFF
>-|TRBJ2-1|-|TRBV19|17
TGTGCCAGTAGTAGATCGGACGGGGGCCTCTCCTACAATGAGCAGTTCTTC
CASSRSDGGLSYNEQFF
>-|TRBJ1-1|-|TRBV5-5|13
TGTGCCAGCAGCGCCGACGGGAACACTGAAGCTTTCTTT
CASSADGNTEAFF
>-|TRBJ1-1|-|TRBV12-5|12
TGTGCTAGTGGGTTAACAGGGCCTGAAGCTTTCTTT
CASGLTGPEAFF
>TRBD1|TRBJ1-2|-|TRBV30|12
TGTGCCTGGAGTGTACAGGGGGAAGGCTACACCTTC
CAWSVQGEGYTF
>-|TRBJ1-1|once|TRBV10-3|13
TGTGCCATCAGAGGACAGATGAACACTGAAGCTTTCTTT
CAIRGQMNTEAFF
>-|TRBJ1-4|-|TRBV6-5|14
TGTGCCAGCAGTCGCAGGGTAACTAATGAAAAACTGTTTTTT
CASSRRVTNEKLFF
>-|TRBJ2-3|once|TRBV28|14
TGTGCCAGCAGCTCCTTGTCGGGCACAGATACGCAGTATTTT
CASSSLSGTDTQYF
>-|TRBJ2-3|-|TRBV29-1|13
TGCAGCGTTAGGGAGAGGCCCACAGATACGCAGTATTTT
CSVRERPTDTQYF
>-|TRBJ2-1|-|TRBV7-9|17
TGTGCCAGCAGCGATCTCTTGACAGCGAGCTCCTACAATGAGCAGTTCTTC
CASSDLLTASSYNEQFF
>-|TRBJ2-1|-|TRBV18|15
TGTGCCAGCTCACTGGGGCAGGTCTCCTACAATGAGCAGTTCTTC
CASSLGQVSYNEQFF
>TRBD2|TRBJ2-3|-|TRBV19|16
TGTGCCAGTAGCGACTTAGCGGGGGATAGCACAGATACGCAGTATTTT
CASSDLAGDSTDTQYF
>-|TRBJ2-7|once|TRBV14|13
TGTGCCAGCAGCCAGCAAACTGTCGCAGGGCAGTACTTC
CASSQQTVAGQYF
>-|TRBJ2-2|-|TRBV11-3|18
TGTGCCAGCAGCTTACAAGTCGGGGACCCGAGATTCACCGGGGAGCTGTTTTTT
CASSLQVGDPRFTGELFF
>TRBD1|TRBJ1-2|-|TRBV5-1|16
TGCGCCAGCAGCCGGGAGACAGGGGGCGCCGACTATGGCTACACCTTC
CASSRETGGADYGYTF
>-|TRBJ1-5|-|TRBV2|14
TGTGCCAGCAGTGAAGCGTCGGTGCGTCAGCCCCAGCATTTT
CASSEASVRQPQHF
>-|TRBJ1-2|-|TRBV28|17
TGTGCCAGCAGTTCTCCCCACTCCTCGACCCGGGACTATGGCTACACCTTC
CASSSPHSSTRDYGYTF
>TRBD1|TRBJ1-2|-|TRBV9|15
TGTGCCAGCAGCGACCGGGACAGGGGGCCCTTTGGCTACACCTTC
CASSDRDRGPFGYTF
>TRBD1|TRBJ2-7|-|TRBV7-2|16
TGTGCCAGCAGCTGGCCTGAGGGGACAGGGAGCTACGAGCAGTACTTC
CASSWPEGTGSYEQYF
>-|TRBJ2-7|once|TRBV15|11
TGTGCCACCAGCAGTGACAGGGAGCAGTACTTC
CATSSDREQYF
>TRBD1|TRBJ2-7|once|TRBV7-9|15
TGTGCCAGCAGCTTTACCGGGACAGGTTCCTACGAGCAGTACTTC
CASSFTGTGSYEQYF
>-|TRBJ1-4|-|TRBV6-5|15
TGTGCCAGCAGTTACTCGGCACTGACAGATGAAAAACTGTTTTTT
CASSYSALTDEKLFF
>-|TRBJ1-1|-|TRBV5-4|15
TGTGCCAGCAGCGGGGGGGATCTAGGGAACACTGAAGCTTTCTTT
CASSGGDLGNTEAFF
>TRBD1|TRBJ2-1|-|TRBV7-7|14
TGTGCTAGCAGCCGGGACAGGGTCATTGGGGAGCAGTTCTTC
CASSRDRVIGEQFF
>TRBD2|TRBJ2-1|-|TRBV4-1|16
TGCGCCAGCAGCCAAGACCCCAGGCTAGCGGGAGGGGGGCAGTTCTTC
CASSQDPRLAGGGQFF
>-|TRBJ2-1|-|TRBV2|14
TGTGCCAGCAGTGAAAGTACTTTGGGCAATGAGCAGTTCTTC
CASSESTLGNEQFF
>TRBD2|TRBJ2-5|-|TRBV5-1|17
TGCGCCAGCAGCCTCCGCAGCCTAGCGGGAGCCCAAGAGACCCAGTACTTC
CASSLRSLAGAQETQYF
>-|TRBJ2-7|-|TRBV7-9|16
TGTGCCAGCAGCCGCAAACCGGGACTGAGCTCCTACGAGCAGTACTTC
CASSRKPGLSSYEQYF
>-|TRBJ2-1|-|TRBV5-1|14
TGCGCCAGCAGCTTCCGGGACATTAGCGATGAGCAGTTCTTC
CASSFRDISDEQFF
>-|TRBJ2-2|-|TRBV19|16
TGTGCCAGTAGTAGCCAGCAGGTTATAATATCCGGGGAGCTGTTTTTT
CASSSQQVIISGELFF
>-|TRBJ2-5|-|TRBV5-1|14
TGCGCCAGCCGCCGCACGACTACGGGAGAGACCCAGTACTTC
CASRRTTTGETQYF